The text below deals with one TCR beta chain. The table lists this clone with a count of one. The antigen this receptor binds is unknown. Base quality data are lacking; no much larger clone is found one base away. Libraries came from the immunoSEQ multiplex PCR assay. RNA was extracted from all samples and reverse transcribed into cDNA as template for TCR sequencing. First-strand cDNA was synthesized using SuperScript III with a 2:1 mix of oligo-dT and random hexamers. A synthetic immune receptor repertoire was used to measure amplification bias, and any remaining bias was corrected computationally. The paper's processing steps were these. Raw reads were preprocessed to remove errors, and CDR3 was defined by IMGT conventions from the conserved cysteine to phenylalanine. Clonality was computed by normalizing Shannon entropy by log2 of the number of productive unique TCRs and subtracting the result from 1. Whether each scalp clone was CD4 or CD8 was inferred by checking scalp TCRbeta sequences against the CD4 and CD8 repertoires from sorted blood. This is the immuneACCESS table as TCRdb keeps it, with only in-frame sequences that have V and J called. A part of the clones is gone; compared with another copy, unresolved V genes explain less than half, and the rest is unexplained. V, J and clone size reflect that table, while D and trimming were determined from the DNA. Within this sample are over 100,000 clones, with 49% of them counted one time only. 18% of the sample goes to the ten largest clones.

These data come from a study of CD8+ T cells in alopecia areata (dated by TCRdb to the late 2010s). Turning to the overall study: Treated patients were enrolled in an open-label pilot trial of oral tofacitinib at 5 to 10 mg twice daily for moderate-to-severe alopecia areata. The study used high-throughput TCRbeta sequencing to examine T cell clonal expansion in alopecia areata, in both the C3H/HeJ mouse model and human patients. Scalp clonality was compared among normal scalp (n=4), patchy alopecia areata scalp (n=8), and alopecia totalis/universalis scalp (n=8). TCRbeta CDR3 regions were amplified by immunoSEQ multiplex PCR with 35 Vbeta forward and 13 Jbeta reverse primers. Patients on tofacitinib were biopsied at baseline and after 4 and 24 weeks of treatment, and several of the patients also had a later scalp biopsy. On the human side, TCRbeta sequencing was run on scalp tissue and on sorted CD4+ and CD8+ peripheral blood T cells from healthy controls and from alopecia areata patients with either patchy or totalis/universalis disease. Patients stayed on tofacitinib for 6 to 18 months and then had 6 months of follow-up off drug so that delayed response and recurrence could be assessed. RNA was obtained with the PAXgene miRNA kit for fixed scalp, the miRNeasy kit for PBMCs, and the RNeasy kit for mouse skin.

Results and caveats for the whole study, not just this receptor: Unlike mouse skin, where gammadelta T cells dominate, normal human skin contains resident alphabeta T cells that get sequenced too, which complicates analysis of the scalp TCR repertoire. Shared TCR sequences between patients were less evident than in mice, which may be partly attributable to HLA diversity in the patient population. Lesional scalp, especially in alopecia totalis/universalis, showed higher clonality and more expanded CD8+ clones than normal scalp, suggesting antigenic drive.

Inclusive of the bounding cysteine and phenylalanine, the CDR3 is 15 residues long. Only the CDR3 portion is preserved as DNA: 45 bases, with reading frame beginning at the first base. V sheds 5 bases and J sheds 4 bases, leaving 17 bases between their ends. For CDR1 and CDR2, the germline V gene lists MNHEY and SVGAGI. The meaning of the sample's time point label: baseline before oral tofacitinib. Peripheral blood and lesional scalp punch biopsies were obtained from patients with alopecia areata. PBMCs were separated by density centrifugation and stained for CD3, CD4 and CD8, after which CD4+ and CD8+ T cells were sorted on a FACSAria.

The sequenced sample was CD8+ T cells sorted from blood, obtained at week 0. The sequence came from a human donor with alopecia areata. This sequence uses TRBV6-5 and TRBJ1-1, with the identity of the D gene unclear. The bases read TGTGCCAGCAGTCCGAGCGGCTCGGCGGGCACTGAAGCTTTCTTT. Translated, it gives CASSPSGSAGTEAFF.